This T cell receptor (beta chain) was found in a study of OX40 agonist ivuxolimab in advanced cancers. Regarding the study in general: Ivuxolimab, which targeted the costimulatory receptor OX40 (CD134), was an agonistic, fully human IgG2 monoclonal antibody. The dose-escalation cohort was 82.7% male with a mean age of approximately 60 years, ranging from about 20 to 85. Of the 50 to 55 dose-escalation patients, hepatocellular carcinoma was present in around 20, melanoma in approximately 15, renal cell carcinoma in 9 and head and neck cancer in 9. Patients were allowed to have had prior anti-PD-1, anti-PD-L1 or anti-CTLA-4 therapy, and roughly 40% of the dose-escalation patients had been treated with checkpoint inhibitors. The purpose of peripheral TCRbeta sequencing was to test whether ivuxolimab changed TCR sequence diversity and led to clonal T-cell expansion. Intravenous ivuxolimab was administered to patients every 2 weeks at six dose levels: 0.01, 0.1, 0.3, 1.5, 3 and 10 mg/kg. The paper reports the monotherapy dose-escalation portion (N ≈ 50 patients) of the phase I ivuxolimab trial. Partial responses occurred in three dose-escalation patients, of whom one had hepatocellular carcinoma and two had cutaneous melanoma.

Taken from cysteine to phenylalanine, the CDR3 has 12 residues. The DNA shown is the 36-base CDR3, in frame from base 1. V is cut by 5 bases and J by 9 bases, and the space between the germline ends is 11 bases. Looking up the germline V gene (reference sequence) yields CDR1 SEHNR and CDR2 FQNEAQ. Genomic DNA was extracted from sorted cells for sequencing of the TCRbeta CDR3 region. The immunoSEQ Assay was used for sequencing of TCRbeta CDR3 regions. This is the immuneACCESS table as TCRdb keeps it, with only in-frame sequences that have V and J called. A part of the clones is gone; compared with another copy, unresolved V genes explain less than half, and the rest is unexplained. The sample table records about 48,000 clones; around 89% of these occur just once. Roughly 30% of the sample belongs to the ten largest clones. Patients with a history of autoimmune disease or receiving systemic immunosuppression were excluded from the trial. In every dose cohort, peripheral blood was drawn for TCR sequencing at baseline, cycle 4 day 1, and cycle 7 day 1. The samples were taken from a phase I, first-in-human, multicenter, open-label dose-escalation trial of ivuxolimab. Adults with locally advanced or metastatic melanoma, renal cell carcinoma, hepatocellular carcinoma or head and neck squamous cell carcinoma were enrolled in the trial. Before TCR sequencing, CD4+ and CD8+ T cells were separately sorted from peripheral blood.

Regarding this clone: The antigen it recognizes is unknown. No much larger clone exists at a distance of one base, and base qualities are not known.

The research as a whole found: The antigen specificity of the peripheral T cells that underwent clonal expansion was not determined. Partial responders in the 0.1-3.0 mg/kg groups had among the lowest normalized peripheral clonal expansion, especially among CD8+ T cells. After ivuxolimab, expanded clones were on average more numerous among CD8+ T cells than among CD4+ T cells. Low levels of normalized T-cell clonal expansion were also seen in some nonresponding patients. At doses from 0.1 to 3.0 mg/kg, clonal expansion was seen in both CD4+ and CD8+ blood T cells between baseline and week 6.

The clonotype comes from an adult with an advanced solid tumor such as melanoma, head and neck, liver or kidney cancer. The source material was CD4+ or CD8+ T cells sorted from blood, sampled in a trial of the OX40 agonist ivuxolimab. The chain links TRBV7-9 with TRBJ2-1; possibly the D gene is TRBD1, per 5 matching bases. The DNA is TGTGCCAGCAGCGACCAAGACAGTGAGCAGTTCTTC. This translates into CASSDQDSEQFF.